The clone carrying this T cell receptor beta chain was counted only a few times. This sample was taken from a study of T-cell reconstitution after alpha-beta-depleted transplantation in children. This CDR3 has 16 amino acids. Looked up from germline, CDR1 is KGHSH and CDR2 is LQKENI. V was pared by 4 bases and J by 2 bases, with 14 bases between. This sample's TCRbeta library carried unique molecular identifier barcodes. MiXCR, run by TCRdb on the PCR reads, gives a single entry per CDR3 protein. The sample has just over 950,000 distinct CDR3 sequences; 25% to 35% are singletons. The receptor's source is a boy in the first two years of life who had a stem cell transplant for SCID, so the T cells may come from the graft donor. J is TRBJ2-2 and V is TRBV18; D is possibly TRBD1 (5 bases). Sequenced material: PBMCs, mostly from graft donor cells, taken 360 days after TCRalphabeta/CD19-depleted stem cell transplant. The CDR3 reads CASSQTQRTNTGELFF. CDR3 DNA: TGTGCCAGCTCACAGACTCAACGGACAAACACCGGGGAGCTGTTTTTT.